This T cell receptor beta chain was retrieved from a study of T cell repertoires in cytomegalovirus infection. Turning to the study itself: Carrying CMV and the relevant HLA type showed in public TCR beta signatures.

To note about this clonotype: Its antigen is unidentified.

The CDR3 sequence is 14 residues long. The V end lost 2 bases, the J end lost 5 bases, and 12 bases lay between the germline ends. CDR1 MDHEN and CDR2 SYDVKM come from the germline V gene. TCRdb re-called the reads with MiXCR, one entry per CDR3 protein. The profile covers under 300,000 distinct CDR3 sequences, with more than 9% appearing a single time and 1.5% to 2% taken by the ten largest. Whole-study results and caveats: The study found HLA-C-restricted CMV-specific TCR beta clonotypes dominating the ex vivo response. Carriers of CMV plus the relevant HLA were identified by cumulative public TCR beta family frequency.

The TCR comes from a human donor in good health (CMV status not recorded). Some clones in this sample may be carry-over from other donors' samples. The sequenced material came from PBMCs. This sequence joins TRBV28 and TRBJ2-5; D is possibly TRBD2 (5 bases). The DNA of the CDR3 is TGTGCCAGCAGTTTAAGCGGTTGGGTTGAGACCCAGTACTTC. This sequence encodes CASSLSGWVETQYF.